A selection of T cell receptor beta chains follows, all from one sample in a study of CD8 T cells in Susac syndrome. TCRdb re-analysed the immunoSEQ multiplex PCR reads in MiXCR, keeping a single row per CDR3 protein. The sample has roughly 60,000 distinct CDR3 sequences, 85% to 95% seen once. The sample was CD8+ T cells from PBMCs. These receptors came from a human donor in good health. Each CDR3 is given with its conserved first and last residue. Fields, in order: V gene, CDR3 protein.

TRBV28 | CASSLPLAGSYNEQFF
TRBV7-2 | CASSKAGVNTEAFF
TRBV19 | CASSIGYQPQHF
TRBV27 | CASSSGTGNGYTF
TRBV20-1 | CSARRLAGLQETQYF
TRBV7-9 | CASSARTGERNYGYTF
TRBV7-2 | CASSSGPYTDTQYF
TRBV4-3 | CASSQVMTGQGYTF
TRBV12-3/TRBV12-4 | CASTGGSVGEQFF
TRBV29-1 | CSVAGQGVESDTQYF
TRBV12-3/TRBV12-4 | CASSPTGTGDEQFF
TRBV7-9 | CASKRADTQYF
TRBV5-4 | CASSSPSGLEQYF
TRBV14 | CASSQDWGEDTGELFF
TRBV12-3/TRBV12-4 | CASSSPSVGKGKGYGYTF
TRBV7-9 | CASTDPGSSYEQYF
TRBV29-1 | CSVDWTGYGYTF
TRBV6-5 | CASSYEAGYTEAFF
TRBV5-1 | CASSLYPSFGLEQFF
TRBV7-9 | CASSSSRDRNSPLHF
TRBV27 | CASSLATGGGTEAFF
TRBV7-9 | CASSETGGSYNEQFF
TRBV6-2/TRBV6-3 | CASSYRDNTEAFF
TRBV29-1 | CSVVGDSGNTIYF
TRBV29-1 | CSVESGNTGELFF
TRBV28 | CASSPTGGSYEQYF
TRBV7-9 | CASSFGGGGVNTEAFF
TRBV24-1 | CATSDFRRGSSYNEQFF
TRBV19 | CASSNGGYFSYNEQFF
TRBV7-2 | CASSPRYARGADTGELFF
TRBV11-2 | CASSLDLTVYQETQYF
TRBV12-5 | CASVQNSNQPQHF
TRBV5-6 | CASSPGLAGYNEQFF
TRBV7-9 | CASSFGLAGEQFF
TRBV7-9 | CAAGGGWEQYF
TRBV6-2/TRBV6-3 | CASSYPYGQSYEQYF
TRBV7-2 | CASSSFQSYEQYF
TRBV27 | CASSLRGAGGRNEQFF
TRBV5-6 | CASSYGTSYEQYF
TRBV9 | CASSAGQGATDTQYF
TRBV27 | CASSPAGFGYTF
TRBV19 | CASSTDTDKQETQYF
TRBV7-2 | CASSPWPLSGTQYF
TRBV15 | CATSRVPWGGQTNYGYTF